The 22 T cell receptor beta chains reported below all come from one sample, sequenced in a study of cytomegalovirus exposure and HLA in healthy donors. Primers for the PCR totalled 60 Vbeta and 13 Jbeta. Assay used: immunoSEQ multiplex PCR; TCRdb lists only in-frame clones, some missing. The sample lists around 110,000 clones, around 70% seen once, with approximately 0.8% in the top ten. Sequenced input: PBMCs. These receptors were obtained from a boy aged 5-17 years in good health and CMV-seronegative.

The chain couples TRBV20-1 to TRBJ2-3; the D is unclear. This CDR3 spans 11 amino acids. V gave up 5 bases and J gave up 2 bases, with 5 bases separating them. The germline V gene encodes CDR1 DFQATT and CDR2 SNEGSKA (reference sequence). The CDR3 DNA is TGCAGTGCTCTTCTCACAGATACGCAGTATTTT. This gives the protein CSALLTDTQYF.

The rearrangement links TRBV5-1 to TRBJ2-2; possibly TRBD1 for D (6 bases). CDR3 length: 15 residues. The V gene lost 7 bases and the J gene lost 3 bases, with 16 bases spanning the gap. Per germline, CDR1 SGHRS and CDR2 YFSETQ. CDR3 sequence: CASGPGVFDTGELFF. The DNA of the CDR3 is TGCGCCAGCGGACCAGGGGTATTTGACACCGGGGAGCTGTTTTTT.

The V call is TRBV11-2, the J call TRBJ1-1; D may be TRBD1 (5 bases). The CDR3 length is 20 residues. Trimming shortened V by 0 bases and J by 1 base, and 24 bases separated the two germline ends. Germline V gene lookup returns CDR1 SGHAT and CDR2 FQNNGV. The CDR3 loop reads CASSLDSAGIAPHRNTEAFF. The CDR3 DNA is TGTGCCAGCAGCTTAGATTCGGCAGGGATCGCCCCACATAGGAACACTGAAGCTTTCTTT.

The gene calls are TRBV4-1 and TRBJ1-5, with TRBD1 identical over 10 bases. The CDR3 sequence is 16 residues long. From germline, CDR1 is MGHRA and CDR2 YSYEKL. V lost 4 bases and J lost 2; bases outside the gene matches: 5. The CDR3, as DNA: TGCGCCAGCAGCCCCGGGACAGGGGAAGGCAATCAGCCCCAGCATTTT. Protein product: CASSPGTGEGNQPQHF.

There are a few counts of this clone. The V call is TRBV5-6, the J call TRBJ1-4; perhaps TRBD1 as D (5 bases). Looked up from germline, CDR1 is SGHDT and CDR2 is YYEEEE. The CDR3 spans 16 residues. The germline V and J ends were trimmed by 3 bases and 8 bases, with 20 bases remaining between them. CDR3 loop: CASSSNPQATVEKLFF. In nucleotides, the CDR3 is TGTGCCAGCAGCTCAAACCCACAGGCAACTGTCGAAAAACTGTTTTTT.

This chain connects TRBV27 to TRBJ2-1; no firm D call. The length of the CDR3 is 15 residues. Trimming shortened V by 5 bases and J by 1 base, and 12 bases separated the two germline ends. The V gene's germline CDR1 is MNHEY and CDR2 SMNVEV (reference sequence). CDR3 protein: CASSTNRQSYNEQFF. In DNA, the CDR3 is TGTGCCAGCAGTACAAACCGTCAGTCCTACAATGAGCAGTTCTTC.

J is TRBJ2-7 and V is TRBV5-4, with TRBD2 as a possible D gene (6 bases). The germline V gene has CDR1 SGHNT and CDR2 YYREEE (reference sequence). V lost 0 bases to trimming and J lost 0 bases, with 16 bases between them. This CDR3 is 17 amino acids long. CDR3 DNA sequence: TGTGCCAGCAGCTTGGAGGCCTGGCGGGGACCCTCCTACGAGCAGTACTTC. Protein sequence: CASSLEAWRGPSYEQYF.

The CDR3 spells CASSPRTSGPDTQYF. DNA of the CDR3: TGTGCCAGCAGCCCTCGGACTAGCGGGCCAGATACGCAGTATTTT. V is TRBV13 and J is TRBJ2-3; 11 bases match TRBD2. Per germline, CDR1 PRHDT and CDR2 FYEKMQ (reference sequence). The CDR3 is 15 amino acids. The ends lost 5 bases at V and 4 bases at J; junction bases unmatched: 5.

The chain has TRBV7-9 and TRBJ1-6; no firm D call. This CDR3 is built from 13 residues. Germline CDR1 SEHNR, CDR2 FQNEAQ (reference sequence). V was trimmed by 2 bases and J by 9 bases, leaving 8 bases between them. The CDR3 bases are TGTGCCAGCAGCTTACAAGCCATTTCACCCCTCCACTTT. Translation: CASSLQAISPLHF.

This clone has more than one count but fewer than ten. The chain uses TRBV10-2 and TRBJ2-7; D perhaps matches TRBD2 (6 bases). The CDR3 loop spans 13 amino acids. Trimming removed 5 bases from V and 4 bases from J, with 12 bases in between. Germline values: CDR1 WSHSY, CDR2 SAAADI. The CDR3 DNA reads TGCGCCAGCAGTTATAGCGGCGGGTACGAGCAGTACTTC. This gives the protein CASSYSGGYEQYF.

The rearrangement links TRBV4-3 to TRBJ2-1, with a weak D call TRBD1 (6 bases). Trimming cost V 4 bases and J 2 bases, with 15 bases left between them. Germline V gene data show CDR1 as LGHNA and CDR2 as YSLEER. The CDR3 is 16 amino acids. CDR3 nucleotides: TGCGCCAGCAGCCCCGACTTTTGGGACACCTACAATGAGCAGTTCTTC. It translates to CASSPDFWDTYNEQFF.

The chain is built from TRBV5-1 and TRBJ2-2; D perhaps matches TRBD2 (5 bases). The CDR3 sequence is 18 residues long. The germline CDR1 and CDR2 sequences are SGHRS and YFSETQ. With 4 bases removed from V and 0 bases from J, the gap between germline ends came to 19 bases. The CDR3 protein is CASSLIAGGRSNTGELFF. The CDR3 DNA is TGCGCCAGCAGCCTCATTGCCGGAGGACGTTCGAACACCGGGGAGCTGTTTTTT. Full variable domain (rest looked up from reference TRBV5-1 and TRBJ2-2): KAGVTQTPRYLIKTRGQQVTLSCSPISGHRSVSWYQQTPGQGLQFLFEYFSETQRNKGNFPGRFSGRQFSNSRSEMNVSTLELGDSALYLCASSLIAGGRSNTGELFFGEGSRLTVL.

The V gene is TRBV2, the J gene TRBJ2-1; 8 nucleotides align to TRBD1. V gave up 7 bases and J gave up 5 bases; unmatched junction bases: 7. Germline V gives CDR1 SNHLY, CDR2 FYNNEI. The CDR3 covers 14 residues. This CDR3 reads CASKDRDWDNEQFF. CDR3 nucleotide sequence: TGTGCCAGCAAGGACAGGGATTGGGACAATGAGCAGTTCTTC.

To note about this clone: Given the absence of the conserved phenylalanine or tryptophan at the CDR3 end, a read error is likely. The gene calls are TRBV5-1 and TRBJ1-2, with D possibly matching TRBD1 (6 bases). The CDR3 extends over 11 amino acids. V lost 5 bases, J lost 10 bases, and 12 bases lay in between. The germline V gene has CDR1 SGHRS and CDR2 YFSETQ. The CDR3 reads CASRSDSSYTV. The CDR3 bases are TGCGCCAGCAGATCGGACAGTTCCTACACCGTC.

The chain couples TRBV2 to TRBJ1-2; D not certain. Trimming removed 10 bases at V and 1 base at J, with 13 bases between. The CDR3 is made up of 13 amino acids. The germline V gene has CDR1 SNHLY and CDR2 FYNNEI. DNA for the CDR3: TGTGCCACCGTCGAAGCGGGTAACTATGGCTACACCTTC. Translation: CATVEAGNYGYTF.

V and J are TRBV7-8 and TRBJ2-4, with a tentative D call TRBD1 (5 bases). V dropped 0 bases and J dropped 8 bases, with 11 bases sitting between them. Germline CDR1 SGHVS, CDR2 FQNEAQ. The CDR3 covers 14 residues. Written as DNA, the CDR3 is TGTGCCAGCAGCTTAGCGCCAGGGAAGGACATTCAGTACTTC. Amino acids: CASSLAPGKDIQYF.

V and J are TRBV19 and TRBJ1-5; the match to TRBD1 covers 9 bases. This CDR3 has 16 amino acids. The V and J ends lost 6 bases and 2 bases, in that order; junction bases with no gene match: 8. Germline values: CDR1 LNHDA, CDR2 SQIVND (reference sequence). CDR3 DNA: TGTGCCAGTAGCTCGACAGGGGGGAAAGGCAATCAGCCCCAGCATTTT. Translation gives CASSSTGGKGNQPQHF.

The chain joins TRBV6-1 to TRBJ2-7, with D perhaps TRBD2 (5 bases). CDR3 length: 17 residues. V was pared by 0 bases and J by 0 bases, with 15 bases between. The germline V gene encodes CDR1 MNHNS and CDR2 SASEGT. CDR3 in DNA: TGTGCCAGCAGTGAAGCGCGGGCCAGGTCAAGCTCCTACGAGCAGTACTTC. It is translated as CASSEARARSSSYEQYF.

This clone was counted a single time. The chain carries TRBV2 and TRBJ1-1; a weak D match, TRBD1 (5 bases). CDR3 length: 11 amino acids. Per germline, CDR1 SNHLY and CDR2 FYNNEI. CDR3 sequence: CVSRVGYEAFF. In DNA, the CDR3 is TGTGTCTCCAGGGTGGGGTATGAAGCTTTCTTT.

This clone was observed once. This chain connects TRBV27 to TRBJ2-7; 7 bases are a match to TRBD1. The CDR3 spans 13 residues. The germline gives CDR1 MNHEY, CDR2 SMNVEV (reference sequence). V shed 6 bases and J 2 bases; nucleotides not matched to a gene: 4. The CDR3: CASSYRGTYEQYF. CDR3 in DNA: TGTGCCAGCAGCTACAGGGGTACCTACGAGCAGTACTTC.

This clone was observed a handful of times. The chain couples TRBV7-9 to TRBJ2-7; 11 nucleotides line up with TRBD2. CDR3 size: 19 residues. Trimming at V came to 3 bases and at J to 3 bases, leaving 16 bases not matched to a gene. The germline V gene has CDR1 SEHNR and CDR2 FQNEAQ (reference sequence). The CDR3 spells CASSFNRGRLAGGIYEQYF. In nucleotides, the CDR3 is TGTGCCAGCAGCTTTAACAGGGGAAGGCTAGCGGGAGGTATCTACGAGCAGTACTTC.

With respect to this clone: Germline and junction disagree at one end, which may indicate a read error. V gene TRBV7-9 combines with J gene TRBJ2-1; maybe TRBD1 (6 bases). This CDR3 contains 15 residues. Germline values: CDR1 SEHNR, CDR2 FQNEAQ (reference sequence). The CDR3 reads CASIISGAPRNGQFF. The CDR3 nucleotides read TGTGCCAGCATCATATCAGGGGCACCTCGCAATGGGCAGTTCTTC.